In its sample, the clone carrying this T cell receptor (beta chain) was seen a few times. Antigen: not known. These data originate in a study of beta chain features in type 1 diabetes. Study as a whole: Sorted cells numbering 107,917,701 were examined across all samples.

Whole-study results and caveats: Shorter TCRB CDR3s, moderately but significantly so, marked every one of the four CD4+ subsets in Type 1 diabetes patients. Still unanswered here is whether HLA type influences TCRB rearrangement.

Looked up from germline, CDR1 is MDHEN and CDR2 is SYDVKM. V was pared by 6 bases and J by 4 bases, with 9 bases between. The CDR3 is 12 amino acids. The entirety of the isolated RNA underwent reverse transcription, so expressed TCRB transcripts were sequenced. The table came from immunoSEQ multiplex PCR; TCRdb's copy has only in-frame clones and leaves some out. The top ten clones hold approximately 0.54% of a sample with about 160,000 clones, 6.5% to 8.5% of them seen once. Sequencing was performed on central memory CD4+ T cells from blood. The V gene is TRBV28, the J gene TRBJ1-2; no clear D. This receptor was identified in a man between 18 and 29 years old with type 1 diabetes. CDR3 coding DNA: TGTGCCAGCAGCCACCGGAGCTATGGCTACACCTTC. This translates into CASSHRSYGYTF.